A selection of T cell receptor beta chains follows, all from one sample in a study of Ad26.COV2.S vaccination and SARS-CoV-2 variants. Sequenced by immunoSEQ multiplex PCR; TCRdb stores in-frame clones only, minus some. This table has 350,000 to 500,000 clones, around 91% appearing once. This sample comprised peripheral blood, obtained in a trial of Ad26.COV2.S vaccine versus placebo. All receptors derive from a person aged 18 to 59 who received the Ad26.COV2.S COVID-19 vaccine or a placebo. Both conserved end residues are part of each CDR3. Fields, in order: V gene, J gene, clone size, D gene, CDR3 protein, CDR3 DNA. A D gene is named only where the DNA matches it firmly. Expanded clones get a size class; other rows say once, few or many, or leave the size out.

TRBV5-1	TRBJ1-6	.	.	CASSSRRNPNSPLHF	TGCGCCAGCAGCTCTCGACGGAATCCTAATTCACCCCTCCACTTT
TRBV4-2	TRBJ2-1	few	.	CASSREERYNEQFF	TGTGCCAGCAGCCGAGAGGAGAGATACAATGAGCAGTTCTTC
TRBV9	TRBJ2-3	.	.	CASSHGGGSSTDTQYF	TGTGCCAGCAGCCACGGGGGCGGGAGTTCGACAGATACGCAGTATTTT
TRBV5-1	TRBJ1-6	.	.	CASSLEGGWNSPLHF	TGCGCCAGCAGCTTGGAGGGGGGCTGGAATTCACCCCTCCACTTT
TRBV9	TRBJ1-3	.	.	CASSGQRELYSGNTIYF	TGTGCCAGCTCCGGGCAGAGAGAACTTTACTCTGGAAACACCATATATTTT
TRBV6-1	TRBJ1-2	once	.	CASSEQLAILTSEPYTF	TGTGCCAGCAGTGAACAGTTGGCAATACTAACCTCTGAACCGTACACCTTC
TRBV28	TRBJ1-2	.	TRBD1	CASSLQGASGYTF	TGTGCCAGCAGTTTACAGGGGGCGAGTGGCTACACCTTC
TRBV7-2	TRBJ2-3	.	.	CASSLWAGTSTDTQYF	TGTGCCAGCAGCTTATGGGCCGGTACTAGCACAGATACGCAGTATTTT
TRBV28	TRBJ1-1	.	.	CASRGVGTEAFF	TGTGCCAGCAGAGGGGTGGGCACTGAAGCTTTCTTT
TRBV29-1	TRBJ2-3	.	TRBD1	CSTRTGVTTDTQYF	TGCAGCACCCGGACAGGGGTCACCACAGATACGCAGTATTTT
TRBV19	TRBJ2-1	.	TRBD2	CASSEPSGSSYNEQFF	TGTGCCAGTAGTGAGCCTAGCGGGAGCTCCTACAATGAGCAGTTCTTC
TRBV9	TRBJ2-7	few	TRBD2	CASSTHGLAGANEQYF	TGTGCCAGCAGCACCCACGGACTAGCGGGAGCCAACGAGCAGTACTTC
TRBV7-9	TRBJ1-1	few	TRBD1	CASSFSDRGTTEAFF	TGTGCCAGCAGCTTCAGTGACAGGGGGACCACTGAAGCTTTCTTT
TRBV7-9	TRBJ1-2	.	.	CASSPSWVRGFYGYTF	TGTGCCAGCAGCCCCTCTTGGGTCAGGGGATTCTATGGCTACACCTTC
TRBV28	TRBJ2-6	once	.	CASSPGSGANVLTF	TGTGCCAGCTCGCCGGGGTCTGGGGCCAACGTCCTGACTTTC
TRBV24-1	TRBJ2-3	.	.	CATSAANMGDTQYF	TGTGCCACCAGTGCGGCAAACATGGGAGATACGCAGTATTTT
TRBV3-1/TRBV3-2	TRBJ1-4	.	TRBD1	CASSHGYRGGEKLFF	TGTGCCAGCAGCCACGGGTACAGGGGCGGTGAAAAACTGTTTTTT
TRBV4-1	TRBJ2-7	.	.	CASSQGRDEQYF	TGCGCCAGCAGCCAAGGTAGGGACGAGCAGTACTTC
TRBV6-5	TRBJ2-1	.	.	CASSNYPTYNEQFF	TGTGCCAGCAGTAACTATCCTACTTACAATGAGCAGTTCTTC
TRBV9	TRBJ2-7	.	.	CASSVGGVSYEQYF	TGTGCCAGCAGCGTAGGTGGCGTTTCCTACGAGCAGTACTTC
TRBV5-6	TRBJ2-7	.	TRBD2	CASSRRLAGPREQYF	TGTGCCAGCAGCCGGCGACTAGCGGGACCTAGGGAGCAGTACTTC
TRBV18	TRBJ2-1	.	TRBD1	CASQTGGGDNEQFF	TGTGCCAGCCAGACAGGGGGCGGAGACAATGAGCAGTTCTTC
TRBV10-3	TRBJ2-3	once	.	CAINEEAHFTDTQYF	TGTGCCATCAATGAGGAGGCCCATTTCACAGATACGCAGTATTTT
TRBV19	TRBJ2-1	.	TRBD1	CASSIGRGLATHNEQFF	TGTGCCAGTAGTATAGGAAGGGGGCTAGCAACACACAATGAGCAGTTCTTC
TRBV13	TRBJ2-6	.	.	CASSLEQGTFSGANVLTF	TGTGCCAGCAGCTTAGAACAGGGAACTTTCTCTGGGGCCAACGTCCTGACTTTC
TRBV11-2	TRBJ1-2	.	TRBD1	CASTTGGIYGYTF	TGTGCCAGCACAACAGGGGGCATCTATGGCTACACCTTC
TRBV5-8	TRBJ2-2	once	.	CASSTTPGPITGELFF	TGTGCCAGCAGCACAACGCCGGGACCCATTACCGGGGAGCTGTTTTTT
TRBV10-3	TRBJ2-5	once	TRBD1	CAISVGTAYQETQYF	TGTGCCATCAGTGTGGGGACAGCCTACCAAGAGACCCAGTACTTC
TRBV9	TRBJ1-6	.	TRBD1	CASSPRTGDNSPLHF	TGTGCCAGCAGCCCGCGGACAGGGGATAATTCACCCCTCCACTTT
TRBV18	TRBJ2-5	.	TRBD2	CASSPLRTSGQETQYF	TGTGCCAGCTCACCCCTACGGACTAGCGGGCAAGAGACCCAGTACTTC
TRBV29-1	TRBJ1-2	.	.	CSVEDRGSTRAMAYGYTF	TGCAGCGTTGAAGATCGAGGGTCGACGAGGGCTATGGCCTATGGCTACACCTTC
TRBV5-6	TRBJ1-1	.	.	CASTRGVGTEAFF	TGTGCCAGCACCAGGGGAGTAGGGACTGAAGCTTTCTTT
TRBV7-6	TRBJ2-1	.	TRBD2	CASSPRTSGSYNEQFF	TGTGCCAGCAGCCCCCGGACTAGCGGGAGCTACAATGAGCAGTTCTTC
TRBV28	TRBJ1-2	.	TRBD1	CASSRQGARDYGYTF	TGTGCCAGCAGCCGACAGGGGGCGCGAGACTATGGCTACACCTTC
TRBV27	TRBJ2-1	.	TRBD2	CASSLFSGSDDEQFF	TGTGCCAGCAGTTTATTTAGCGGGAGTGATGATGAGCAGTTCTTC
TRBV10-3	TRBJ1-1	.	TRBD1	CAISEIDRGLDTEAFF	TGTGCCATCAGTGAGATCGACAGGGGGCTGGACACTGAAGCTTTCTTT
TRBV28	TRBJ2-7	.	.	CASRGHSSYEQYF	TGTGCCAGCAGGGGCCACAGTAGCTACGAGCAGTACTTC
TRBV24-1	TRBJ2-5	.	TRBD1	CATSDPAGTGVGETQYF	TGTGCCACCAGTGACCCTGCCGGGACAGGGGTGGGAGAGACCCAGTACTTC
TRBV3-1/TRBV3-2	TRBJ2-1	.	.	CASSQGYEQFF	TGTGCCAGCAGCCAAGGTTATGAGCAGTTCTTC
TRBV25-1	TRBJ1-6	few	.	CASGQGYSPLHF	TGTGCCAGCGGTCAGGGGTATTCACCCCTCCACTTT
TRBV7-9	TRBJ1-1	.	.	CASSPQTGLSTEAFF	TGTGCCAGCAGCCCCCAAACAGGGTTGAGCACTGAAGCTTTCTTT
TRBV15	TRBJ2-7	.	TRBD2	CATSRDPYGLAGSYEQYF	TGTGCCACCAGCAGAGATCCCTACGGACTAGCGGGTTCCTACGAGCAGTACTTC
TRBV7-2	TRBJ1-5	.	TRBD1	CASSESQGSNQPQHF	TGTGCCAGCAGCGAGTCACAGGGGAGCAATCAGCCCCAGCATTTT
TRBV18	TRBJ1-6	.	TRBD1	CASSGQDNSPLHF	TGTGCCAGCTCTGGACAGGATAATTCACCCCTCCACTTT
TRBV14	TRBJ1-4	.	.	CASSRPGRNEKLFF	TGTGCCAGCAGCCGTCCCGGACGTAATGAAAAACTGTTTTTT
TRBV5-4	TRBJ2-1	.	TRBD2	CASSLARREEYNEQFF	TGTGCCAGCAGCTTGGCCCGACGGGAGGAGTACAATGAGCAGTTCTTC
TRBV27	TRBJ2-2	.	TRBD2	CASSFFGSAGVTGELFF	TGTGCCAGCAGTTTTTTCGGGTCAGCGGGAGTGACCGGGGAGCTGTTTTTT
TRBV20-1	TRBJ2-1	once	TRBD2	CSASEGGPPNEQFF	TGCAGTGCTAGTGAGGGAGGGCCCCCTAATGAGCAGTTCTTC
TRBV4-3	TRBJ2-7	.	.	CASSQEYQDYEQYF	TGCGCCAGCAGCCAAGAATATCAGGACTACGAGCAGTACTTC
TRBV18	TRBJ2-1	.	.	CASSPGIDNEQFF	TGTGCCAGCTCACCCGGGATTGACAATGAGCAGTTCTTC
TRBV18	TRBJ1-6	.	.	CASSRDNSPLHF	TGTGCCAGCTCACGGGATAATTCACCCCTCCACTTT
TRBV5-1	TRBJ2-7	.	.	CASSAGQTYEQYF	TGCGCCAGCAGCGCGGGACAGACCTACGAGCAGTACTTC